Below, 4 T cell receptor beta chains from the same sample are listed, as sequenced in a study of blood T cell repertoires in COVID-19. Profiling relied on immunoSEQ multiplex PCR, and the TCRdb table lists in-frame clones only, not all of them. The table includes roughly 440,000 clones, 70% to 90% detected once. The sequenced sample was peripheral blood. These receptors came from a woman in her fifties or sixties with COVID-19, enrolled during active disease.

This sequence joins TRBV19 and TRBJ2-1, with 7 nucleotides matching TRBD2. Germline lookup yields CDR1 LNHDA and CDR2 SQIVND (reference sequence). Losses at the gene ends were 7 bases for V and 2 bases for J; bases not matched to a gene: 5. The CDR3 is 14 amino acids. The CDR3 sequence is CASTPGGPYNEQFF. In DNA form, the CDR3 reads TGTGCCAGTACCCCGGGGGGTCCCTACAATGAGCAGTTCTTC.

This chain joins TRBV3-1 (or the pseudogene TRBV3-2) and TRBJ1-5; D is possibly TRBD1 (5 bases). The CDR3 spans 15 residues. Trimming took 1 base from V and 6 from J, leaving 13 bases between them. CDR1 and CDR2 from the germline V gene are LGHDT and YNNKEL (reference sequence). CDR3 loop: CASSQVPGDGQPQHF. CDR3 in DNA: TGTGCCAGCAGCCAAGTCCCGGGGGACGGTCAGCCCCAGCATTTT.

This chain uses TRBV5-1 with TRBJ1-1; 7 nucleotides match TRBD1. Germline CDR1 reads SGHRS; CDR2 reads YFSETQ. CDR3 size: 14 residues. V gave up 2 bases and J gave up 6 bases; unmatched junction bases: 7. CDR3 coding DNA: TGCGCCAGCAGCTTTAGGGGGCGCGGCGCTGAAGCTTTCTTT. It is translated as CASSFRGRGAEAFF. Filled out from reference TRBV5-1 and TRBJ1-1, the complete variable domain reads KAGVTQTPRYLIKTRGQQVTLSCSPISGHRSVSWYQQTPGQGLQFLFEYFSETQRNKGNFPGRFSGRQFSNSRSEMNVSTLELGDSALYLCASSFRGRGAEAFFGQGTRLTVV.

The V and J genes are TRBV5-1 and TRBJ2-7; D uncertain. This CDR3 is built from 14 residues. Germline V gene lookup returns CDR1 SGHRS and CDR2 YFSETQ. V gave up 0 bases and J gave up 1 base, with 8 bases separating them. The CDR3 protein is CASSLGLGSYEQYF. In DNA, the CDR3 is TGCGCCAGCAGCTTGGGACTGGGTTCCTACGAGCAGTACTTC.